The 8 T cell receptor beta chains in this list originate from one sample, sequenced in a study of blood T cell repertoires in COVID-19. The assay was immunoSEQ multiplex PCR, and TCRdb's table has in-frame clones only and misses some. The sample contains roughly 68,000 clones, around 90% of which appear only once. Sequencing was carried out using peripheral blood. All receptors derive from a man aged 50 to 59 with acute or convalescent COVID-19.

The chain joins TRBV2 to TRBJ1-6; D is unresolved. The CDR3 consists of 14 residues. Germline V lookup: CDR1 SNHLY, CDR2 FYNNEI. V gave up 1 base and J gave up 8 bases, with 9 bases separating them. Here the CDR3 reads CASSEVQVDSPLHF. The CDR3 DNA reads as TGTGCCAGCAGTGAAGTGCAGGTTGATTCACCCCTCCACTTT.

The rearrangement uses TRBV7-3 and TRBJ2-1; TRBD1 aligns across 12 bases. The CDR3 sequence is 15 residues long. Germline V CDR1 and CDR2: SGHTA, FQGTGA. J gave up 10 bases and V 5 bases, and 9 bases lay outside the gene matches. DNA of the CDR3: TGTGCCAGCAGCGCAGGGACAGGGGGCTTGGGGGAGCAGTTCTTC. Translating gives CASSAGTGGLGEQFF.

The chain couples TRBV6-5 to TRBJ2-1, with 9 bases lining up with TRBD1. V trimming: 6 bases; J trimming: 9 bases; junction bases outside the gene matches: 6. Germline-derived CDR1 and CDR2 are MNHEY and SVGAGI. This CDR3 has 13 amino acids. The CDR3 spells CASSTGGRGEQFF. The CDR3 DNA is TGTGCCAGCAGCACAGGGGGCCGGGGTGAGCAGTTCTTC.

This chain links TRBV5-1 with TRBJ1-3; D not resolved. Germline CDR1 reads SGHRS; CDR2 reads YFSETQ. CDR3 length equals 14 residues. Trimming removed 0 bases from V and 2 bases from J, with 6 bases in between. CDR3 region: CASSLAGTGNTIYF. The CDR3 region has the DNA TGCGCCAGCAGCTTGGCGGGGACTGGAAACACCATATATTTT. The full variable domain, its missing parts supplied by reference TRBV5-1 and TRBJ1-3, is KAGVTQTPRYLIKTRGQQVTLSCSPISGHRSVSWYQQTPGQGLQFLFEYFSETQRNKGNFPGRFSGRQFSNSRSEMNVSTLELGDSALYLCASSLAGTGNTIYFGEGSWLTVV.

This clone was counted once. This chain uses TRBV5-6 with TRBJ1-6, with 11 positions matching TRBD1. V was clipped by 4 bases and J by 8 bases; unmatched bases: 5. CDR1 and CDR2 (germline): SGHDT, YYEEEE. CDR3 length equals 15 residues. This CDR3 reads CASSRGTGGYSPLHF. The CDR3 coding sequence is TGTGCCAGCAGCCGCGGGACAGGGGGATATTCACCCCTCCACTTT.

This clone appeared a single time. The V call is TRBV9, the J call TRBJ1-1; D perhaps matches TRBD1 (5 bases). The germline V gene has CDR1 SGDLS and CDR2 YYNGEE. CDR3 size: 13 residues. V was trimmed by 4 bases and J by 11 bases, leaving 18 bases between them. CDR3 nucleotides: TGTGCCAGCAGCACGGACATGGACGGTGAGGCTTTCTTT. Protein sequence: CASSTDMDGEAFF. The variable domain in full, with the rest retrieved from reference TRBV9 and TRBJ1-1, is DSGVTQTPKHLITATGQRVTLRCSPRSGDLSVYWYQQSLDQGLQFLIQYYNGEERAKGNILERFSAQQFPDLHSELNLSSLELGDSALYFCASSTDMDGEAFFGQGTRLTVV.

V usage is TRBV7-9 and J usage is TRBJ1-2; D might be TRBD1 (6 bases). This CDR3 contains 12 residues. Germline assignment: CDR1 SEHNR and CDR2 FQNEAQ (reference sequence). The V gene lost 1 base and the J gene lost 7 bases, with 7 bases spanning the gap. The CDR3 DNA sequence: TGTGCCAGCAGCTTAGAACAGGGTGGCTACACCTTC. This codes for CASSLEQGGYTF.

CDR3: CATSDLGLGYTF. CDR3 coding DNA: TGTGCCACCAGTGATCTGGGCCTTGGCTACACCTTC. The chain uses TRBV24-1 and TRBJ1-2; the D is unclear. Between the trimmed V and J ends, which lost 3 bases and 7 bases, there was a span of 8 bases. The length of the CDR3 is 12 residues. Germline V CDR1 and CDR2: KGHDR, SFDVKD.